One sample yielded the 15 T cell receptor beta chains listed below, sequenced in a study of T cells in women clearing cervical HPV infection. The repertoire was sequenced with immunoSEQ multiplex PCR; TCRdb's copy has only in-frame clones and lacks some. Its listing shows approximately 44,000 clones. Material: blood buffy coat. The receptors derive from a woman aged 18-70 years with a cervical HPV16 infection that either progressed to CIN3+ or cleared (not recorded which).

Of note for this clone: The read ends 3 residues before the CDR3 terminus; that terminus is restored from the germline J gene. Other DNA sequences in this sample translate to the same CDR3. This sequence joins TRBV18 and TRBJ2-7; TRBD2 aligns across 13 bases. From germline, CDR1 is KGHSH and CDR2 LQKENI. V was clipped by 6 bases and J by 5 bases; unmatched bases: 7. There are 15 residues in the CDR3. CDR3 in amino acids: CASSPPGTSGNEQYF. The CDR3 DNA, read in part, is TGTGCCAGCTCCCCTCCCGGGACTAGCGGGAACGAG.

As regards this clone: With the read ending 3 residues before the CDR3 end, the germline J gene is used to fill in that end. This chain links TRBV5-6 with TRBJ1-1; 9 bases map to TRBD1. V lost 5 bases, J lost 6 bases, and 5 bases stayed unmatched. The germline V gene encodes CDR1 SGHDT and CDR2 YYEEEE. CDR3 length: 13 residues. The CDR3 loop is CASSHRGRAEAFF. CDR3 DNA, as far as it was read: TGTGCCAGCAGTCACAGGGGGCGGGCTGAA.

A note on this clone: The read terminates 3 residues ahead of where the CDR3 ends, so the germline J gene completes it. V usage is TRBV23-1 and J usage is TRBJ1-2, with 8 bases matching TRBD1. TRBV23-1 is filed as an ORF, its function uncertain. This CDR3 has 15 residues. After removal of 3 bases from V and 2 bases from J, the junction contained 5 bases not matched to a gene. CDR3 sequence: CASSQWTGFNYGYTF. CDR3 DNA (partial): TGCGCCAGCAGTCAGTGGACAGGGTTCAACTATGGC.

Concerning this clone: Read coverage stops 3 residues before the CDR3 terminus; the germline J gene supplies the remainder. V usage is TRBV20-1 and J usage is TRBJ1-1; D remains ambiguous. CDR1 DFQATT and CDR2 SNEGSKA come from the germline V gene (reference sequence). Trimming pared 6 bases from V and 0 bases from J, leaving 11 bases between. This CDR3 comprises 13 residues. The CDR3 here is CSALTPMNTEAFF. The DNA read from the CDR3 is TGCAGTGCCCTTACACCGATGAACACTGAA.

With regard to this clone: The read halts 3 residues ahead of the CDR3 end, with the missing end drawn from the germline J gene. The chain combines TRBV28 with TRBJ2-7, with D possibly being TRBD1 (6 bases). The V and J ends lost 6 bases and 2 bases respectively, with 17 bases between them. Germline V lookup: CDR1 MDHEN, CDR2 SYDVKM. CDR3 size: 15 residues. This chain's CDR3 is CASSVPATGTYEQYF. The CDR3 bases that were read are TGTGCCAGCAGCGTACCGGCTACAGGGACCTACGAG.

With regard to this clone: The CDR3 is cut off 3 residues early in the read; its end comes from the germline J gene. The V and J genes are TRBV19 and TRBJ1-6; 8 positions agree with TRBD1. CDR3 length: 12 amino acids. Germline V gene sequence: CDR1 LNHDA, CDR2 SQIVND (reference sequence). The junction had 1 base not matched to a gene; V was cut back by 8 bases and J by 7 bases. The CDR3 loop is CASGQGNSPLHF. The sequenced CDR3 bases are TGTGCCAGTGGACAGGGAAATTCACCC.

Concerning this clone itself: Read data end 3 residues before the CDR3 end; the end is taken from the germline J gene. The rearrangement links TRBV23-1 to TRBJ1-1, with 10 positions matching TRBD1. TRBV23-1 is recorded as an ORF, its role being uncertain. The CDR3 runs to 16 residues. The J segment lost 3 bases and the V segment lost 3 bases, leaving 7 bases of the junction unmatched. The part of the CDR3 DNA that was read is TGCGCCAGCAGTCACCGGGACAGGGGTTACTACACTGAA. This codes for CASSHRDRGYYTE. Given in full, the CDR3 is CASSHRDRGYYTEAFF.

Turning to this clone: From the germline J gene comes the end of the CDR3, since the read stops 3 residues before it. The chain has TRBV5-1 and TRBJ1-4; 7 bases map to TRBD1. The ends lost 4 bases at V and 0 bases at J; junction bases unmatched: 6. Germline assignment: CDR1 SGHRS and CDR2 YFSETQ. The CDR3 loop spans 16 amino acids. Partial CDR3 DNA: TGCGCCAGCAGCCCCCAGGGGGTTGCAACTAATGAAAAA. Protein product: CASSPQGVATNEK. The entire CDR3 is CASSPQGVATNEKLFF. Full variable domain (remainder filled in from reference TRBV5-1 and TRBJ1-4): KAGVTQTPRYLIKTRGQQVTLSCSPISGHRSVSWYQQTPGQGLQFLFEYFSETQRNKGNFPGRFSGRQFSNSRSEMNVSTLELGDSALYLCASSPQGVATNEKLFFGSGTQLSVL.

A remark on this clone: The missing CDR3 end, 3 residues past where the read stops, is filled in from the germline J gene. V usage is TRBV7-9 and J usage is TRBJ1-1; D gene unclear. This CDR3 has 13 amino acids. The germline V and J ends were trimmed by 8 bases and 3 bases, with 13 bases remaining between them. Germline loops: CDR1 SEHNR, CDR2 FQNEAQ (reference sequence). CDR3 sequence: CASVYLGDTEAFF. CDR3 DNA, as far as it was read: TGTGCCAGCGTCTATCTGGGCGACACTGAA.

A note on this clone: The CDR3 end is not reached by the read, which stops 3 residues before it; the germline J gene fills it in. The chain combines TRBV5-1 with TRBJ2-3; D ambiguous. Per the germline V gene, CDR1 is SGHRS and CDR2 is YFSETQ. This CDR3 is built from 15 residues. V was trimmed by 1 base and J by 5 bases, leaving 14 bases between them. Incomplete CDR3 DNA: TGCGCCAGCAGCTTGAACCGCGTAGTTAGAGATACG. Translation: CASSLNRVVRDT. The complete CDR3 protein is CASSLNRVVRDTQYF. Complete variable domain (other parts from reference TRBV5-1 and TRBJ2-3): KAGVTQTPRYLIKTRGQQVTLSCSPISGHRSVSWYQQTPGQGLQFLFEYFSETQRNKGNFPGRFSGRQFSNSRSEMNVSTLELGDSALYLCASSLNRVVRDTQYFGPGTRLTVL.

In regard to this clone: The CDR3 end falls 3 residues outside the read, so it is completed with the germline J gene. The chain recombines TRBV20-1 with TRBJ1-5, with 7 positions matching TRBD1. The trim removed 7 bases at V and 6 bases at J, leaving 3 bases unmatched. CDR1 and CDR2 (germline): DFQATT, SNEGSKA (reference sequence). This CDR3 comprises 11 residues. Partial CDR3 DNA: TGCAGTGTAGGGGGCGGTCAGCCC. Amino acid sequence: CSVGGGQP. The entire CDR3 is CSVGGGQPQHF.

In the case of this clone: The CDR3 extends 3 residues past the end of the read, so its final part is completed from the germline J gene. The chain has TRBV7-9 and TRBJ1-1; TRBD1 is a possible D gene (6 bases). Between the trimmed V and J ends, which lost 2 bases and 5 bases, there was a span of 12 bases. The CDR3 has 14 amino acids. CDR1 is SEHNR and CDR2 is FQNEAQ in the germline V gene (reference sequence). The CDR3 sequence: CASSLQGMGTEAFF. Incomplete CDR3 DNA: TGTGCCAGCAGCTTACAGGGGATGGGGACTGAA. Full variable domain (remainder filled in from reference TRBV7-9 and TRBJ1-1): DTGVSQNPRHKITKRGQNVTFRCDPISEHNRLYWYRQTLGQGPEFLTYFQNEAQLEKSRLLSDRFSAERPKGSFSTLEIQRTEQGDSAMYLCASSLQGMGTEAFFGQGTRLTVV.

A word on this clone: Sequencing ends 3 residues short of the CDR3 end; the germline J gene provides the rest. The J gene is TRBJ2-1, the V gene TRBV28; 7 nucleotides agree with TRBD1. CDR1 and CDR2 (germline): MDHEN, SYDVKM. V was clipped by 2 bases and J by 8 bases; unmatched bases: 6. The CDR3 has 14 amino acids. The CDR3 reads CASSLRRTGHEQFF. The sequenced part of the CDR3 DNA is TGTGCCAGCAGTTTAAGAAGGACAGGACATGAG. Looking up the rest from reference TRBV28 and TRBJ2-1 gives the full variable domain: DVKVTQSSRYLVKRTGEKVFLECVQDMDHENMFWYRQDPGLGLRLIYFSYDVKMKEKGDIPEGYSVSREKKERFSLILESASTNQTSMYLCASSLRRTGHEQFFGPGTRLTVL.

With regard to this clone: The read terminates 3 residues ahead of where the CDR3 ends, so the germline J gene completes it. V gene TRBV5-5 combines with J gene TRBJ2-7; 9 bases are shared with TRBD1. Germline CDR1 and CDR2: SGHKS and YYEKEE (reference sequence). V gave up 4 bases and J gave up 4 bases; unmatched junction bases: 6. The CDR3 has 14 amino acids. Incomplete CDR3 DNA: TGTGCCAGCAGCCCTTCGGGACAGGGTTACGAG. Translation gives CASSPSGQGYE. The full CDR3 protein is CASSPSGQGYEQYF.

Points on this clone: Read data end 3 residues before the CDR3 end; the end is taken from the germline J gene. The V gene is TRBV6-2 or TRBV6-3, the J gene TRBJ2-3, with D possibly TRBD2 on 6 matching bases. Germline-derived CDR1 and CDR2 are MNHEY and SVGEGT. Trimming left V 8 bases short and J 3 bases short, with 18 bases between. The CDR3 covers 15 residues. CDR3 DNA, as far as it was read: TGTGCCAGCTCCAAGGGGCGGGGAAGTACAGATACG. Protein product: CASSKGRGSTDT. The whole CDR3 sequence is CASSKGRGSTDTQYF.